The present T cell receptor (beta chain) was sequenced within a study of shared T cell receptors in the human thymus (dated by TCRdb to the early 2020s). As for the study more broadly: The study examined how self-reactive, shared T-cell receptor alpha chains are generated in the human thymus.

A word on this clone: What antigen it recognizes has not been identified. The sample holds no much larger clone one base away, and base qualities are not on file.

V is reduced by 1 base and J by 4 bases, leaving a spacing of 18 bases between them. Including cysteine and phenylalanine, the CDR3 has 17 amino acids. Only the CDR3 region is kept as DNA, spanning 51 bases read in frame from base 1. CDR1 SGHVS and CDR2 FQNEAQ were looked up in the germline V gene. The library relied on the immunoSEQ multiplex PCR assay. TCRdb's version of the immuneACCESS table is confined to in-frame rearrangements and falls short of the full clone set. An unresolved V gene accounts for under half of the shortfall where checked; the remainder is of unknown origin. The sample has 700,000 or so clones on record, 70% to 90% of them singletons. The ten largest clones take up around 0.0099% of the sample. These data also featured in a second study, about human thymus T cells. The second paper states: In Finland, the donors were immunologically healthy infants who were having open corrective cardiac surgery for congenital heart defects. Thymus tissue was obtained as surgical resects removed during corrective cardiac surgery. Both the thymic and the peripheral blood repertoires appeared to show biased V and J gene segment usage. Highly overlapping thymic TCR repertoires among unrelated individuals were reported in the related research. The study characterized TCR alpha and beta repertoires from roughly 8 infant thymus samples and a few related peripheral blood samples. Donor ages ranging from about 7 to 250 days were recorded, and several male and a couple of female infants were included in the cohort. After being mechanically released from the tissue, thymocytes were kept at -70 degrees C in pellets of about 8.5-34 million cells. A QIAsymphony instrument was used to extract genomic DNA from the frozen cell pellets. Using the immunoSEQ multiplex PCR assay, the TCRB and TCRAD loci were amplified from a standardized quantity of quality-controlled genomic DNA. The V(D)J region was spanned by amplicons of a length sufficient to cover the CDR3 and to identify V and J genes. Amplicon sequencing was performed on an Illumina platform through the commercial immunoSEQ service. Primer bias and sequencing errors were corrected as previously described, and TCRAD and TCRB were defined on the basis of the IMGT database. Analysis of the repertoires was done with immunoSEQ Analyzer 3.0 and VDJTools and included basic statistics, V/J segment usage, diversity estimates, rarefaction and pairwise overlap. To estimate diversity, the Chao1, ChaoE, Efron-Thisted, Shannon and inverse Simpson indices were applied, and diversity was also estimated on datasets down-sampled to the smallest sample. Repertoire overlap was assessed by strict matching of CDR3 nucleotide sequence, V gene and J gene, and clustering was done by Jaccard-based multidimensional scaling. On average, thymus samples yielded about 810,000 unique TCRB clonotypes, whereas blood samples yielded some 80,000.

The sequence was obtained from a girl under three years old with a congenital heart defect. Donor details come from another sample of the same person, matched by shared clones. Sequencing used thymocytes. The chain was built from TRBV7-8 and TRBJ2-3; possibly the D gene is TRBD1, per 6 matching bases. The sequenced DNA: TGTGCCAGCAGCTTAGGTTACTTTGAACAGGGTCCAGATACGCAGTATTTT. Translated, this gives CASSLGYFEQGPDTQYF. The entire variable domain, with the stretches around the CDR3 drawn from the reference TRBV7-8 and TRBJ2-3 proteins, is GAGVSQSPRYKVAKRGQDVALRCDPISGHVSLFWYQQALGQGPEFLTYFQNEAQLDKSGLPSDRFFAERPEGSVSTLKIQRTQQEDSAVYLCASSLGYFEQGPDTQYFGPGTRLTVL.